The 30 T cell receptor beta chains given below trace back to one sample, sequenced in a study of control samples from healthy donors and cancer patients. Clones were read by immunoSEQ multiplex PCR, and TCRdb kept only the in-frame ones, dropping some. The table shows under 70,000 clones, with approximately 95% occurring only once. The sequenced sample was blood. Receptors were obtained from a woman between 18 and 29 years old in good health.

V is TRBV29-1 and J is TRBJ1-1, with unresolved D. Germline CDR1 SQVTM, CDR2 ANQGSEA. The V and J ends lost 0 bases and 1 base respectively, with 9 bases between them. This CDR3 region has 14 residues. CDR3 residues: CSVEDLAGNTEAFF. The DNA of the CDR3 is TGCAGCGTTGAAGATCTGGCAGGGAACACTGAAGCTTTCTTT.

The gene calls are TRBV11-2 and TRBJ2-7; no firm D call. Trimming left V 1 base short and J 0 bases short, with 10 bases between. This CDR3 spans 15 amino acids. Germline V gene data show CDR1 as SGHAT and CDR2 as FQNNGV. The CDR3 nucleotides are TGTGCCAGCAGCTTAGGTGGCAGCTTCTCCTACGAGCAGTACTTC. It encodes CASSLGGSFSYEQYF. The full variable domain, completed using reference TRBV11-2 and TRBJ2-7, is EAGVAQSPRYKIIEKRQSVAFWCNPISGHATLYWYQQILGQGPKLLIQFQNNGVVDDSQLPKDRFSAERLKGVDSTLKIQPAKLEDSAVYLCASSLGGSFSYEQYFGPGTRLTVT.

This clone was seen a single time. This chain uses TRBV7-8 with TRBJ1-1, with D perhaps matching TRBD1 (6 bases). Germline V gene sequence: CDR1 SGHVS, CDR2 FQNEAQ. This CDR3 contains 14 residues. Trimming took off 5 bases at V and 1 base at J, with 11 bases between the two ends. CDR3 protein: CASSAHRENTEAFF. CDR3 nucleotide sequence: TGTGCCAGCAGCGCCCACAGGGAGAACACTGAAGCTTTCTTT.

This rearrangement joins TRBV30 to TRBJ2-3; 8 nucleotides align to TRBD2. The length of the CDR3 is 18 residues. V was pared by 0 bases and J by 0 bases, with 11 bases of the junction left unmatched. CDR1 is GTSNPN and CDR2 is SVGIG in the germline V gene (reference sequence). This chain's CDR3 is CAWSVFRGGRRSTDTQYF. CDR3 bases: TGTGCCTGGAGTGTATTCCGGGGGGGCCGGCGTAGCACAGATACGCAGTATTTT.

A remark on this clone: The same CDR3 is also encoded by other DNA sequences in this sample. V is TRBV12-3 or TRBV12-4 and J is TRBJ1-1, with D tentatively TRBD1 (6 bases). The CDR3 totals 12 residues. The V gene lost 3 bases and the J gene lost 8 bases, with 10 bases spanning the gap. The CDR3 nucleotides read TGTGCCAGCAGTTTTGGGGGCCCAGAAGCTTTCTTT. Translation gives CASSFGGPEAFF.

The rearrangement joins TRBV27 to TRBJ1-2; 9 positions agree with TRBD1. Germline loops: CDR1 MNHEY, CDR2 SMNVEV (reference sequence). This CDR3 has 16 residues. Trimming removed 6 bases from V and 6 bases from J; junction bases left unmatched: 14. The CDR3 DNA follows: TGTGCCAGCAGCTATAACAGGGGGCGCGTTAAGGATGGCTACACCTTC. Amino acids: CASSYNRGRVKDGYTF.

The gene calls are TRBV7-8 and TRBJ2-3; no reliable D call. CDR1 and CDR2 from the germline V gene are SGHVS and FQNEAQ. The CDR3 is 13 residues long. V lost 5 bases and J lost 4, with 10 bases in between. CDR3 residues: CASSQRAADTQYF. The CDR3 DNA is TGTGCCAGCAGCCAACGAGCCGCAGATACGCAGTATTTT.

V is TRBV6-1 and J is TRBJ2-1; D not certain. V lost 0 bases to trimming and J lost 0 bases, with 3 bases between them. In germline, CDR1 is MNHNS, CDR2 SASEGT. The CDR3 spans 14 residues. The CDR3 region is CASSEAPSYNEQFF. CDR3 sequence (DNA): TGTGCCAGCAGTGAAGCTCCCTCCTACAATGAGCAGTTCTTC.

This clone was detected once. The V gene is TRBV23-1, the J gene TRBJ1-5; no definite D call. TRBV23-1 is assigned to the ORF class and has an uncertain function. CDR3 length: 20 amino acids. Trimming removed 3 bases at V and 6 bases at J, with 30 bases between. CDR3 sequence (DNA): TGCGCCAGCAGTCAGGCCCCCCTCTTTTCGGGGAAAGGGTTACGTCAGCCCCAGCATTTT. Amino acids: CASSQAPLFSGKGLRQPQHF.

V usage is TRBV4-1 and J usage is TRBJ1-1; 7 bases line up with TRBD1. CDR1 is MGHRA and CDR2 is YSYEKL in the germline V gene. This CDR3 has 15 amino acids. The ends lost 1 base at V and 3 bases at J; junction bases unmatched: 5. Here the CDR3 reads CASSQVTGKDTEAFF. CDR3 coding DNA: TGCGCCAGCAGCCAAGTGACAGGGAAGGACACTGAAGCTTTCTTT.

The rearrangement uses TRBV7-2 and TRBJ1-4, with 8 positions matching TRBD1. CDR3 size: 17 residues. Losses at the gene ends were 1 base for V and 7 bases for J; bases not matched to a gene: 11. Looked up from germline, CDR1 is SGHTA and CDR2 is FQGNSA. CDR3 DNA: TGTGCCAGCAGCTTAGGGTACGTGGACAGGGCCGGTGAAAAACTGTTTTTT. It codes for CASSLGYVDRAGEKLFF.

About this clone itself: Distinct nucleotide sequences in the sample also encode this CDR3. This sequence joins TRBV4-2 and TRBJ2-2; 10 bases fit TRBD2. The V and J ends lost 0 bases and 6 bases, in that order; junction bases with no gene match: 4. CDR1 is LGHNA and CDR2 is YNFKEQ in the germline V gene. The CDR3 totals 16 residues. The CDR3 region has the DNA TGTGCCAGCAGCCAAGACCCTAGCGGGGGTGCCGGGGAGCTGTTTTTT. Amino acid sequence: CASSQDPSGGAGELFF.

This sequence joins TRBV5-5 and TRBJ2-7; D remains ambiguous. Germline V CDR1 and CDR2: SGHKS, YYEKEE (reference sequence). This CDR3 contains 15 residues. V lost 0 bases to trimming and J lost 0 bases, with 10 bases between them. Written as DNA, the CDR3 is TGTGCCAGCAGCTTGGTCCAAATCCCCTCCTACGAGCAGTACTTC. It yields the protein CASSLVQIPSYEQYF.

This clone appeared a single time. The V call is TRBV18, the J call TRBJ1-1, with D unclear. V gave up 6 bases and J gave up 4 bases, with 9 bases separating them. The CDR3 has 12 amino acids. Germline CDR1 is KGHSH and CDR2 is LQKENI. In nucleotides, the CDR3 is TGTGCCAGCTCGAACCCTTTCACTGAAGCTTTCTTT. It encodes CASSNPFTEAFF.

The V call is TRBV6-2 or TRBV6-3, the J call TRBJ1-2; 8 nucleotides match TRBD1. The CDR3 consists of 15 residues. The V gene end was trimmed by 6 bases and the J gene end by 6 bases; junction bases not matched to a gene: 12. Germline V gives CDR1 MNHEY, CDR2 SVGEGT. CDR3 in DNA: TGTGCCAGCAGCCCGAAACGGACAGGGCCAGATGGCTACACCTTC. Translation: CASSPKRTGPDGYTF.

This chain links TRBV5-6 with TRBJ1-1; 7 bases are a match to TRBD1. Per germline, CDR1 SGHDT and CDR2 YYEEEE. Trimming removed 0 bases from V and 6 bases from J; junction bases left unmatched: 2. This CDR3 comprises 13 residues. CDR3 nucleotide sequence: TGTGCCAGCAGCTTGGTACAGGGGCCTGAAGCTTTCTTT. It encodes CASSLVQGPEAFF.

The genes are TRBV7-2 and TRBJ1-1; D is uncertain. This CDR3 is built from 15 residues. The germline V gene has CDR1 SGHTA and CDR2 FQGNSA. Trimming took off 5 bases at V and 2 bases at J, with 15 bases between the two ends. The CDR3 reads CASSPNPTSNTEAFF. The CDR3 region has the DNA TGTGCCAGCAGCCCCAACCCAACAAGTAACACTGAAGCTTTCTTT.

The chain joins TRBV6-2 or TRBV6-3 to TRBJ2-2; 10 bases are a match to TRBD2. Trimming at V came to 5 bases and at J to 3 bases, leaving 0 bases not matched to a gene. CDR1 and CDR2 (germline): MNHEY, SVGEGT. The CDR3 covers 14 residues. CDR3 residues: CASSLAGDTGELFF. The CDR3, as DNA: TGTGCCAGCAGTCTAGCGGGGGACACCGGGGAGCTGTTTTTT.

This chain links TRBV18 with TRBJ2-3; 8 bases are a match to TRBD2. Germline V gene lookup returns CDR1 KGHSH and CDR2 LQKENI. Unmatched junction bases numbered 5, after V lost 4 bases and J lost 2 bases. The CDR3 runs to 15 residues. The CDR3 DNA sequence: TGTGCCAGCTCACAAGCGGGGGAGTCCACAGATACGCAGTATTTT. This sequence encodes CASSQAGESTDTQYF.

The chain carries TRBV19 and TRBJ2-3, with TRBD2 matching over 12 bases. This CDR3 spans 14 amino acids. Germline assignment: CDR1 LNHDA and CDR2 SQIVND (reference sequence). J lost 7 bases, V lost 5 bases, and 4 bases had no gene match. CDR3 amino acids: CASSGLAGYYTQYF. CDR3 bases: TGTGCCAGTAGTGGACTAGCGGGGTACTATACGCAGTATTTT.

The chain employs TRBV3-1 (or the pseudogene TRBV3-2) and TRBJ2-1; 11 nucleotides match TRBD1. The V gene's germline CDR1 is LGHDT and CDR2 YNNKEL (reference sequence). CDR3 length equals 15 residues. The J segment lost 6 bases and the V segment lost 5 bases, leaving 6 bases of the junction unmatched. In DNA, the CDR3 is TGTGCCAGCAGCATCGGGACAGGGGGATCCAATGAGCAGTTCTTC. Amino acids: CASSIGTGGSNEQFF.

The CDR3 DNA reads as TGTGCCAGCAGTAGGCCCCCGCGGGGGATCGTCACCTTC. It translates to CASSRPPRGIVTF. This chain links TRBV28 with TRBJ1-2; possible D gene TRBD1, 5 bases. The ends were cut back, 5 bases at V and 13 bases at J, with 20 bases in the middle. Germline V gene data show CDR1 as MDHEN and CDR2 as SYDVKM. The CDR3 extends over 13 amino acids.

V is TRBV5-1 and J is TRBJ2-1, with a possible D match to TRBD2 (6 bases). V dropped 7 bases and J dropped 14 bases, with 25 bases sitting between them. The CDR3 loop spans 14 amino acids. Germline V CDR1 and CDR2: SGHRS, YFSETQ. CDR3 residues: CASLATALTGVKFF. The CDR3 region has the DNA TGCGCCAGCCTTGCGACCGCACTAACGGGGGTAAAGTTCTTC.

J is TRBJ1-5 and V is TRBV10-3; D possibly corresponds to TRBD1 (6 bases). Per germline, CDR1 ENHRY and CDR2 SYGVKD. V lost 6 bases and J 3 bases, leaving 15 bases between the germline ends. The CDR3 covers 15 residues. The DNA for the CDR3 is TGTGCCATCAGCGCATTAGGGGGGTCCAATCAGCCCCAGCATTTT. It codes for CAISALGGSNQPQHF.

This chain uses TRBV21-1 with TRBJ2-7; the table's D call of TRBD2 was not tested on the DNA. TRBV21-1 corresponds to a pseudogene. CDR3 size: 13 residues. The CDR3 DNA sequence: TGTGCCAGCAGGGACCGGGGATTCTACGAGCAGTACTTC. Amino acid sequence: CASRDRGFYEQYF.

This rearrangement joins TRBV9 to TRBJ2-7; D ambiguous. V was clipped by 3 bases and J by 4 bases, with 14 bases between them. Germline values: CDR1 SGDLS, CDR2 YYNGEE. The CDR3 loop spans 14 amino acids. The CDR3 region has the DNA TGTGCCAGCAGCGCCGGGTCCCCAGGATACGAGCAGTACTTC. It yields the protein CASSAGSPGYEQYF.

In this sample, this clone turned up once. The junction departs from the called germline gene at one end, perhaps through a read error. The chain employs TRBV30 and TRBJ1-3, with 7 bases matching TRBD1. Germline values: CDR1 GTSNPN, CDR2 SVGIG (reference sequence). The CDR3 is 13 amino acids. Here the CDR3 DNA reads TGTGCCTGGGGACGGAGACAGGGAAACATCATATATTTT. Encoded protein: CAWGRRQGNIIYF.

The rearrangement links TRBV30 to TRBJ2-3; 10 positions agree with TRBD2. After removal of 7 bases from V and 3 bases from J, the junction contained 13 bases not matched to a gene. The CDR3 totals 16 residues. Germline CDR1 and CDR2: GTSNPN and SVGIG (reference sequence). As DNA, the CDR3 is TGTGCCTCAGACCTTAGCGGGGGGCAAGCTACAGATACGCAGTATTTT. The encoded protein is CASDLSGGQATDTQYF.

J is TRBJ1-1 and V is TRBV18; 8 nucleotides match TRBD1. Germline V gene sequence: CDR1 KGHSH, CDR2 LQKENI. The CDR3 covers 15 residues. After removal of 3 bases from V and 3 bases from J, the junction contained 6 bases not matched to a gene. The CDR3: CASSPRTGRDTEAFF. In DNA, the CDR3 is TGTGCCAGCTCACCTAGGACAGGGAGGGACACTGAAGCTTTCTTT.

The chain recombines TRBV5-8 with TRBJ2-3; 10 bases are a match to TRBD2. Germline-derived CDR1 and CDR2 are SGHTS and YDEGEE. V gave up 4 bases and J gave up 4 bases; unmatched junction bases: 6. This CDR3 comprises 15 residues. The CDR3 DNA reads as TGTGCCAGCAGCCCAGCGGGGGGGCCCTCAGATACGCAGTATTTT. It codes for CASSPAGGPSDTQYF.